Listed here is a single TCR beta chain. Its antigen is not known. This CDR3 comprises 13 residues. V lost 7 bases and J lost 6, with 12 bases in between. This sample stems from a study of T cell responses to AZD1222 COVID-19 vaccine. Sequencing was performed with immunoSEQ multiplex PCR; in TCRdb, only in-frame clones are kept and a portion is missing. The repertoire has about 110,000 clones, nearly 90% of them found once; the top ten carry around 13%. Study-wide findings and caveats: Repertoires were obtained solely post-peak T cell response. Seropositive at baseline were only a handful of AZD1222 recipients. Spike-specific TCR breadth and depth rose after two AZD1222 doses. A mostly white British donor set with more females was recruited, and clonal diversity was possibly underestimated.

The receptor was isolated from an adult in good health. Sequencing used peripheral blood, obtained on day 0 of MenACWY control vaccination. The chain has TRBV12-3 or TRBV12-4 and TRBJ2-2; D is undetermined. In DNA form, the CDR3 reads TGTGCCAGCACCCAATTTGCATCCGGGGAGCTGTTTTTT. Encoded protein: CASTQFASGELFF.